The 6 T cell receptor beta chains in this list originate from one sample, sequenced in a study of blood T cell repertoires in COVID-19. Only in-frame clones appear in the TCRdb table, and some are missing; sequencing was by immunoSEQ multiplex PCR. The sample carries roughly 420,000 clones, 70% to 90% recorded once. The specimen was PBMCs or T cells enriched from blood (not recorded which). The source of these receptors is a woman in her twenties or thirties with acute COVID-19.

This clone was seen more than once but under ten times. The chain links TRBV10-3 to TRBJ2-1; 10 bases fit TRBD1. V shed 8 bases, J shed 7 bases, and the junction held 5 bases outside the gene matches. The length of the CDR3 is 13 residues. Germline CDR1 and CDR2: ENHRY and SYGVKD. CDR3 DNA sequence: TGTGCCATCCGCAAGGGACAGGGGAATGAGCAGTTCTTC. This translates into CAIRKGQGNEQFF.

Here the CDR3 reads CASRTGLGDQETQYF. The CDR3 region has the DNA TGTGCCAGCCGAACAGGGTTAGGTGACCAAGAGACCCAGTACTTC. The chain couples TRBV2 to TRBJ2-5; the D gene is possibly TRBD1 (6 bases). The CDR3 is 15 amino acids. Trimming cost V 8 bases and J 0 bases, with 16 bases left between them. Germline V lookup: CDR1 SNHLY, CDR2 FYNNEI. The variable domain in full, with the rest retrieved from reference TRBV2 and TRBJ2-5, is EPEVTQTPSHQVTQMGQEVILRCVPISNHLYFYWYRQILGQKVEFLVSFYNNEISEKSEIFDDQFSVERPDGSNFTLKIRSTKLEDSAMYFCASRTGLGDQETQYFGPGTRLLVL.

CDR3 DNA sequence: TGTGCCAGCAGCTCTATTTCCTACGAGCAGTACTTC. Translating gives CASSSISYEQYF. The V gene is TRBV7-2, the J gene TRBJ2-7; D unclear. Germline assignment: CDR1 SGHTA and CDR2 FQGNSA. V was shortened by 4 bases and J by 1 base, with 5 bases between the two germline ends. The CDR3 length is 12 residues.

This clone has just a few counts. The rearrangement uses TRBV25-1 and TRBJ2-3, with TRBD2 matching over 13 bases. The germline V gene has CDR1 MGHDK and CDR2 SYGVNS. With 5 bases clipped from V and 1 base from J, the junction kept 6 bases outside the gene matches. The CDR3 is 17 amino acids. CDR3 loop: CASSPRLAGGGTDTQYF. CDR3 DNA sequence: TGTGCCAGCAGTCCGCGACTAGCGGGGGGAGGCACAGATACGCAGTATTTT.

A remark on this clone: The sample has other DNA sequences that encode this CDR3 too. The rearrangement uses TRBV6-1 and TRBJ1-2; perhaps TRBD1 as D (6 bases). Germline V CDR1 and CDR2: MNHNS, SASEGT. The CDR3 sequence is 14 residues long. V was shortened by 0 bases and J by 4 bases, with 9 bases between the two germline ends. CDR3 sequence reads: CASSEAGRGYGYTF. The CDR3 DNA reads TGTGCCAGCAGTGAAGCGGGCAGGGGCTATGGCTACACCTTC.

The J gene is TRBJ1-2, the V gene TRBV24-1; D possibly corresponds to TRBD1 (6 bases). V was shortened by 2 bases and J by 8 bases, with 14 bases between the two germline ends. CDR3 length: 14 residues. Germline V gene data show CDR1 as KGHDR and CDR2 as SFDVKD. The CDR3 loop reads CATSDYRGAEGYTF. The CDR3 DNA reads TGTGCCACCAGTGATTACCGGGGGGCTGAGGGCTACACCTTC.